This TCR beta chain was recorded in a study of blood T cells in healthy people across ages. For every donor, a draw yielded approximately 9.8 milliliters of peripheral blood. With respect to this clonotype: Its antigen remains unknown. A much more abundant neighbour one base away suggests this may be a read error.

Findings and limits, study-wide: There was a strong correlation between TCR beta diversity and naive T cell percentage.

PCR was performed a second time for roughly 7 to 11 cycles using a sample-barcoded 5' primer and a J-beta primer mix. Each cDNA molecule was tagged by a template-switch adaptor that had 12 random nucleotides. No fewer than 3 million CDR3-containing paired-end reads came from each sample. TCRdb called the 5' RACE reads again in MiXCR, with one record for every CDR3 protein. The sample consists of about 1.7 million distinct CDR3 sequences, roughly 27% of them appearing once. CDR3 length equals 13 residues. Germline V lookup: CDR1 SQVTM, CDR2 ANQGSEA. The sequencing sample was made of blood. V usage is TRBV29-1 and J usage is TRBJ2-7; TRBD1 aligns across 8 bases. The source of this sequence is a woman aged 25 to 39 in good health. The CDR3 sequence is CSAGQGGVYERYF. The CDR3 nucleotides read TGCAGCGCCGGACAGGGCGGGGTCTACGAGCGGTACTTC.